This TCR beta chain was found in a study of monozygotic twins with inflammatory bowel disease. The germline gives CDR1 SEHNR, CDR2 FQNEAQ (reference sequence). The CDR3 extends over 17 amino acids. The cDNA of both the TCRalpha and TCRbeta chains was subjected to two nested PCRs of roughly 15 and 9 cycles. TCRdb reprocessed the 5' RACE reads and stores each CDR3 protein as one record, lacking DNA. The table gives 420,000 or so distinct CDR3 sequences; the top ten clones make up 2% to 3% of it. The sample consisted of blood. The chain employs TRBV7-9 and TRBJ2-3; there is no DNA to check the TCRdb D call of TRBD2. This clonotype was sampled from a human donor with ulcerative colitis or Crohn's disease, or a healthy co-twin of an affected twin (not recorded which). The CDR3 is CASSIDGTSGPTDTQYF.